This TCR beta chain was recovered during a study of identical twins. Study-level findings and limits: Fewer insertions marked abundant cord blood beta clonotypes; young adult naive trended weakly, memory not at all.

In the case of this clonotype: What it recognizes is unknown.

Deletions cut 5 bases from V and 3 bases from J, with 10 bases between. The CDR3 is 13 amino acids. CDR1 MNHNS and CDR2 SASEGT come from the germline V gene. TCRdb used MiXCR to reprocess the 5' RACE reads, holding one entry per CDR3 protein. The sample lists 700,000 or so distinct CDR3 sequences, approximately 21% occurring once. This sample was also put to use in a study of T cells expressing NK-cell markers. Per that study: In a handful of donors, dominant clonotypes made up about 25-60.1% of CD3+CD56-NKG2C+ cells.

This clonotype originated in a woman aged 18-29 years in good health. Sequencing was carried out using PBMCs. The gene calls are TRBV6-1 and TRBJ1-1; no clear D gene. CDR3 sequence reads: CASSRNGYTEAFF. The DNA for the CDR3 is TGTGCCAGCAGTCGGAACGGATACACTGAAGCTTTCTTT.